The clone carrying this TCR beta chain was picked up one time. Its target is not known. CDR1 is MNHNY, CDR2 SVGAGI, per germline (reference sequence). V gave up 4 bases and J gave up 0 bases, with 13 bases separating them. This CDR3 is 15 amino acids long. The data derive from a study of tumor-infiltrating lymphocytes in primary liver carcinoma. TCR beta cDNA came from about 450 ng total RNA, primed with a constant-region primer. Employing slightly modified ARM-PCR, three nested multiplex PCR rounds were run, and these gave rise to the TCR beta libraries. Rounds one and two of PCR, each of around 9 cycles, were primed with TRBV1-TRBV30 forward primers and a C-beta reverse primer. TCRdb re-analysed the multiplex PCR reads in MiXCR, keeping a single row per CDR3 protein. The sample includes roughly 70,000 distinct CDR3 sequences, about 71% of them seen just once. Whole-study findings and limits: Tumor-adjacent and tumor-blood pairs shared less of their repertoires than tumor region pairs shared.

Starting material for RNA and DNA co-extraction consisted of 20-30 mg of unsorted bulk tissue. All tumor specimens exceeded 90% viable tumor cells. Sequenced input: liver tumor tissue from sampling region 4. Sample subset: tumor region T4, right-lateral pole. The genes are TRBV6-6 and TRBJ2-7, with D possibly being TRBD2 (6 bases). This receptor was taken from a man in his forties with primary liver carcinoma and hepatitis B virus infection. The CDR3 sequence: CASSSNWEASYEQYF. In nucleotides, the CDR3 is TGTGCCAGCAGTTCTAACTGGGAGGCCTCCTACGAGCAGTACTTC.